These 22 T cell receptor beta chains came from one sample sequenced in a study of regulatory dendritic cells for organ transplantation. Some clones are missing from TCRdb's copy, which holds only in-frame ones; the method was immunoSEQ multiplex PCR. This sample has about 20,000 clones, with approximately 85% found just once. CFSE-labeled sorted T cells met regulatory or mature dendritic cells for around 5 days. What these receptors recognize is not known. The material sequenced was naive CD4+ T cells from blood cultured with regulatory dendritic cells. Regarding subset: CD45RA+ naive T cells. All receptors come from a human donor in good health.

The rearrangement joins TRBV28 to TRBJ1-1; 7 bases align to TRBD1. V shed 5 bases and J 3 bases; nucleotides not matched to a gene: 15. Germline CDR1 MDHEN, CDR2 SYDVKM. The CDR3 consists of 17 residues. The CDR3 reads CASSMPGQLMVDTEAFF. CDR3 nucleotide sequence: TGTGCCAGCAGTATGCCGGGACAGCTAATGGTGGACACTGAAGCTTTCTTT.

Here the CDR3 DNA reads TGTGCCAGCAGTCCTAGGGGGAGTCAAGAGACCCAGTACTTC. It is translated as CASSPRGSQETQYF. This rearrangement joins TRBV6-5 to TRBJ2-5; TRBD1 is a possible D gene (6 bases). This CDR3 region has 14 residues. The V end was cut by 5 bases, the J end by 2 bases, with 12 bases between. Germline CDR1 is MNHEY and CDR2 is SVGAGI.

This chain links TRBV30 with TRBJ2-3; 10 bases match TRBD2. The junction had 3 bases not matched to a gene; V was cut back by 0 bases and J by 3 bases. From germline, CDR1 is GTSNPN and CDR2 SVGIG (reference sequence). The CDR3 is 15 residues long. Here the CDR3 DNA reads TGTGCCTGGAGTGTAGCGGGGGGGCCGACAGATACGCAGTATTTT. It is translated as CAWSVAGGPTDTQYF.

This sequence joins TRBV9 and TRBJ2-7, with 8 bases matching TRBD2. V trimming: 3 bases; J trimming: 6 bases; junction bases outside the gene matches: 11. CDR1 and CDR2 from the germline V gene are SGDLS and YYNGEE. CDR3 length: 15 amino acids. The CDR3 nucleotides are TGTGCCAGCAGCGCTGGGGGGACTAGGTCGGGCGAGCAGTACTTC. Amino acids: CASSAGGTRSGEQYF.

The gene calls are TRBV19 and TRBJ1-2; D uncertain. Trimming stripped 9 bases from V and 0 bases from J, with 14 bases between. The germline CDR1 and CDR2 sequences are LNHDA and SQIVND (reference sequence). The CDR3 is 14 amino acids. Written as DNA, the CDR3 is TGTGCCAGACTAAGGCAGCCCTCTAACTATGGCTACACCTTC. Translating gives CARLRQPSNYGYTF.

This clone was seen only once. The chain employs TRBV9 and TRBJ2-2; 7 bases are shared with TRBD1. CDR1 and CDR2 (germline): SGDLS, YYNGEE. The CDR3 length is 15 residues. J lost 5 bases, V lost 0 bases, and 4 bases had no gene match. CDR3 region: CASSVEGGWTGELFF. As DNA, the CDR3 is TGTGCCAGCAGCGTAGAAGGGGGCTGGACCGGGGAGCTGTTTTTT.

V and J are TRBV6-1 and TRBJ1-1, with D perhaps matching TRBD1 (6 bases). Germline loops: CDR1 MNHNS, CDR2 SASEGT. Trimming pared 6 bases from V and 7 bases from J, leaving 21 bases between. The CDR3 runs to 15 residues. The chain's CDR3 is CASRTFQTGTYEAFF. CDR3 nucleotide sequence: TGTGCCAGCAGGACCTTCCAGACAGGTACCTATGAAGCTTTCTTT.

The V gene is TRBV7-9, the J gene TRBJ1-4, with 8 bases lining up with TRBD1. Trimming cost V 1 base and J 6 bases; bases outside gene matches: 4. CDR3 length: 15 amino acids. Germline CDR1 SEHNR, CDR2 FQNEAQ (reference sequence). In DNA, the CDR3 is TGTGCCAGCAGCTTAGGACAGGGGCCACATGAAAAACTGTTTTTT. Translating it yields CASSLGQGPHEKLFF.

This clone showed up just a few times. The rearrangement joins TRBV7-9 to TRBJ1-3; no definite D call. The CDR3 covers 15 residues. V lost 5 bases to trimming and J lost 0 bases, with 11 bases between them. Germline lookup yields CDR1 SEHNR and CDR2 FQNEAQ (reference sequence). CDR3 protein: CASSAIGVSGNTIYF. The CDR3 DNA reads TGTGCCAGCAGCGCGATCGGGGTCTCTGGAAACACCATATATTTT.

The genes are TRBV7-8 and TRBJ1-2; the D gene is possibly TRBD1 (6 bases). Germline CDR1 and CDR2: SGHVS and FQNEAQ. Trimming removed 5 bases at V and 0 bases at J, with 16 bases between. The CDR3 has 16 amino acids. For the CDR3, the DNA is TGTGCCAGCAGCCTCACAGGGAAGAGGGCTAACTATGGCTACACCTTC. Its protein product is CASSLTGKRANYGYTF.

This CDR3 is CAGSMRPGGNNSPLHF. The CDR3, as DNA: TGTGCCGGCTCTATGCGGCCGGGCGGAAACAATTCACCCCTCCACTTT. The rearrangement links TRBV6-6 to TRBJ1-6; D gene unclear. CDR3 size: 16 residues. The V end was cut by 11 bases, the J end by 7 bases, with 24 bases between. The germline V gene encodes CDR1 MNHNY and CDR2 SVGAGI (reference sequence).

The V gene is TRBV6-5, the J gene TRBJ2-3; no firm D call. The ends were cut back, 11 bases at V and 3 bases at J, with 9 bases in the middle. This CDR3 is built from 11 residues. Germline lookup yields CDR1 MNHEY and CDR2 SVGAGI. As DNA, the CDR3 is TGTGCCGGAAGGGTAACAGATACGCAGTATTTT. It encodes CAGRVTDTQYF.

The V and J genes are TRBV27 and TRBJ1-2; no clear D gene. The CDR3 loop spans 15 amino acids. Trimming shortened V by 5 bases and J by 1 base, and 14 bases separated the two germline ends. Germline V lookup: CDR1 MNHEY, CDR2 SMNVEV (reference sequence). The CDR3 is CASSHRGGYNYGYTF. CDR3 DNA: TGTGCCAGCAGTCATCGGGGTGGATATAACTATGGCTACACCTTC.

This rearrangement joins TRBV4-3 to TRBJ2-1, with D perhaps matching TRBD1 or TRBD2 (6 bases each). V was cut by 0 bases and J by 0 bases, with 24 bases left in between. The CDR3 length is 21 residues. The V gene's germline CDR1 is LGHNA and CDR2 YSLEER. DNA of the CDR3: TGCGCCAGCAGCCAAGATTTGTATCGGGGGCCACCCTGGAGCTCCTACAATGAGCAGTTCTTC. The encoded protein is CASSQDLYRGPPWSSYNEQFF.

The chain uses TRBV7-9 and TRBJ1-2; D is unresolved. The CDR3 covers 12 residues. Per the germline V gene, CDR1 is SEHNR and CDR2 is FQNEAQ (reference sequence). With 5 bases removed from V and 8 bases from J, the gap between germline ends came to 12 bases. The CDR3 DNA reads as TGTGCCAGCAGCCAAGAGGCCTGGGGCTACACCTTC. Translation: CASSQEAWGYTF.

The V and J genes are TRBV7-2 and TRBJ1-5, with 7 bases that match TRBD1. The germline V gene encodes CDR1 SGHTA and CDR2 FQGNSA. V shed 1 base and J 2 bases; nucleotides not matched to a gene: 11. This CDR3 region has 18 residues. CDR3 residues: CASSLEIQQGLGNQPQHF. The CDR3 DNA is TGTGCCAGCAGCTTAGAAATTCAACAGGGGCTGGGCAATCAGCCCCAGCATTTT. Full variable domain (outside the CDR3, taken from reference TRBV7-2 and TRBJ1-5): GAGVSQSPSNKVTEKGKDVELRCDPISGHTALYWYRQSLGQGLEFLIYFQGNSAPDKSGLPSDRFSAERTGGSVSTLTIQRTQQEDSAVYLCASSLEIQQGLGNQPQHFGDGTRLSIL.

The CDR3 loop reads CASSLASLLSEQYF. The CDR3 DNA reads TGTGCCAGCAGCTTGGCGAGCCTATTAAGTGAGCAGTACTTC. This chain links TRBV7-2 with TRBJ2-7; unclear D gene. The germline V gene has CDR1 SGHTA and CDR2 FQGNSA. The ends were cut back, 3 bases at V and 7 bases at J, with 16 bases in the middle. This CDR3 has 14 amino acids.

The chain couples TRBV5-4 to TRBJ2-3; 10 nucleotides line up with TRBD2. With V trimmed by 3 bases and J by 6 bases, 7 bases remained unmatched. The germline gives CDR1 SGHNT, CDR2 YYREEE (reference sequence). CDR3 length: 15 amino acids. The CDR3 here is CASSSKRGGRDTQYF. The CDR3 region has the DNA TGTGCCAGCAGCTCCAAGCGGGGGGGCAGGGATACGCAGTATTTT.

This sequence joins TRBV18 and TRBJ2-5; 8 bases match TRBD1. The CDR3 extends over 16 amino acids. V lost 0 bases and J lost 4; bases outside the gene matches: 7. CDR1 and CDR2 (germline): KGHSH, LQKENI. The CDR3 loop reads CASSPPSAGGRETQYF. CDR3 sequence (DNA): TGTGCCAGCTCACCACCCTCTGCAGGGGGCCGAGAGACCCAGTACTTC.

The chain joins TRBV20-1 to TRBJ2-1, with D uncertain. This CDR3 is 11 amino acids long. The V end lost 4 bases, the J end lost 7 bases, and 8 bases lay between the germline ends. Germline V gene data show CDR1 as DFQATT and CDR2 as SNEGSKA (reference sequence). CDR3 amino acids: CSAKDKNEQFF. The CDR3 nucleotides read TGCAGTGCTAAGGATAAGAATGAGCAGTTCTTC.

The V gene is TRBV7-2, the J gene TRBJ2-7, with 7 nucleotides matching TRBD2. Germline V gene sequence: CDR1 SGHTA, CDR2 FQGNSA. This CDR3 contains 15 residues. V gave up 3 bases and J gave up 0 bases; unmatched junction bases: 5. CDR3 bases: TGTGCCAGCAGCTTCCGCGGGGGAAGCTCCTACGAGCAGTACTTC. This codes for CASSFRGGSSYEQYF.

This clone was recorded once. The germline gene is not matched at one end of the junction; a read error may be the cause. The chain carries TRBV19 and TRBJ2-2; the match to TRBD1 covers 7 bases. The germline gives CDR1 LNHDA, CDR2 SQIVND (reference sequence). CDR3 size: 16 residues. The CDR3 coding sequence is TGTGCCTGTAGTAAGGGGACGGGACAGACCACCGGGGAGCTGTTTTTT. Protein sequence: CACSKGTGQTTGELFF.